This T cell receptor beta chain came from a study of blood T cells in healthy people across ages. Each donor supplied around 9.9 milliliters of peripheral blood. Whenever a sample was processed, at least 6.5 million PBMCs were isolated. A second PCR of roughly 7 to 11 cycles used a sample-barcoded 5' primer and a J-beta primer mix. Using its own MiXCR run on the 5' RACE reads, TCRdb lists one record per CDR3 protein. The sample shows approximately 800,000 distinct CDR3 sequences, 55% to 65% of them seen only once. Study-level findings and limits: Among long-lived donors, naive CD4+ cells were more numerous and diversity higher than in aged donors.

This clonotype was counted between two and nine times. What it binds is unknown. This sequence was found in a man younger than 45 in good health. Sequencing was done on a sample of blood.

CDR3 protein: CASSEGNPLDTQYF. The CDR3 DNA sequence: TGTGCCAGCAGTGAAGGAAATCCTTTGGATACGCAGTATTTT. This chain links TRBV6-1 with TRBJ2-3; D unresolved. V shed 1 base and J shed 6 bases, with 11 bases lying between them. The CDR3 is 14 residues long. Germline assignment: CDR1 MNHNS and CDR2 SASEGT.